One and the same sample provided the 13 T cell receptor beta chains below, sequenced in a study of T cells in Graves' hyperthyroidism and ophthalmopathy. The source material, RNA transcripts, was used to amplify TCR beta CDR3 regions. HTBI primers were employed in a first-round RT-PCR of the TCR CDR3. TCRdb ran MiXCR on the multiplex PCR reads and lists one entry per CDR3 protein. This table has roughly 650,000 distinct CDR3 sequences, about a sixth appearing once. The sample taken for sequencing was blood. Source of these receptors: a middle-aged woman with Graves' ophthalmopathy.

CDR3 DNA sequence: TGTGCCAGTAGTATATTAAATGAGCAGTTCTTC. Translated: CASSILNEQFF. This rearrangement joins TRBV19 to TRBJ2-1; no clear D. This CDR3 spans 11 amino acids. Trimming left V 2 bases short and J 7 bases short, with 3 bases between. The germline V gene encodes CDR1 LNHDA and CDR2 SQIVND (reference sequence).

The chain links TRBV29-1 to TRBJ2-3; D uncertain. Trimming took off 6 bases at V and 2 bases at J, with 12 bases between the two ends. The length of the CDR3 is 13 residues. The germline CDR1 and CDR2 sequences are SQVTM and ANQGSEA. The CDR3 DNA sequence: TGCAGCGTCAGAAGGGTCATCACAGATACGCAGTATTTT. This gives the protein CSVRRVITDTQYF.

The table lists this clonotype with a few counts. J is TRBJ2-7 and V is TRBV7-8; 9 nucleotides agree with TRBD2. Germline trimming cut 5 bases from V and 7 bases from J; bases unmatched to any gene: 12. The CDR3 is 15 residues long. The germline V gene encodes CDR1 SGHVS and CDR2 FQNEAQ. CDR3 region: CASSRAGGTSGEQYF. In nucleotides, the CDR3 is TGTGCCAGCAGCCGGGCGGGGGGGACGAGTGGGGAGCAGTACTTC.

Ten or more counts support this clonotype. V is TRBV5-5 and J is TRBJ2-3; D call uncertain. The CDR3 runs 13 residues. From germline, CDR1 is SGHKS and CDR2 YYEKEE (reference sequence). V lost 1 base and J 6 bases, leaving 9 bases between the germline ends. The CDR3 sequence is CASSLLVADTQYF. The CDR3, as DNA: TGTGCCAGCAGCTTGCTGGTGGCGGATACGCAGTATTTT.

This clonotype appeared many times. V gene TRBV12-3 or TRBV12-4 combines with J gene TRBJ1-2; tentative D call: TRBD1 (5 bases). V was cut by 1 base and J by 3 bases, with 18 bases left in between. This CDR3 is 17 amino acids long. As DNA, the CDR3 is TGTGCCAGCAGTTTAGGCCAACTTGGGACCGCACACTATGGCTACACCTTC. This gives the protein CASSLGQLGTAHYGYTF.

The rearrangement joins TRBV5-6 to TRBJ2-3; a weak D match, TRBD2 (5 bases). The CDR3 contains 16 residues. Per germline, CDR1 SGHDT and CDR2 YYEEEE. V was shortened by 4 bases and J by 1 base, with 16 bases between the two germline ends. CDR3 residues: CASSLRAEEGTDTQYF. The CDR3 region has the DNA TGTGCCAGCAGCCTAAGAGCGGAAGAGGGCACAGATACGCAGTATTTT.

At least ten counts were recorded for this clonotype. The gene calls are TRBV2 and TRBJ1-1; D unresolved. Germline CDR1 and CDR2: SNHLY and FYNNEI. V shed 5 bases and J shed 5 bases, with 9 bases lying between them. This CDR3 is 12 amino acids long. CDR3 in DNA: TGTGCCAGCAGTTCTGACGAGACTGAAGCTTTCTTT. Its translation: CASSSDETEAFF.

This clonotype has ten or more counts. This sequence joins TRBV11-2 and TRBJ2-7; a possible D gene is TRBD2 (5 bases). With 3 bases removed from V and 5 bases from J, the gap between germline ends came to 14 bases. The germline V gene has CDR1 SGHAT and CDR2 FQNNGV. This CDR3 comprises 14 residues. For the CDR3, the DNA is TGTGCCAGCAGCTTGTTGTCCGGGGAGCACGAGCAGTACTTC. Its protein is CASSLLSGEHEQYF.

In this sample, this clonotype turned up many times. CDR3 DNA sequence: TGTGCCTGGAGTCGGGGGGGAACAGGGGGCACTGAAGCTTTCTTT. Translating it yields CAWSRGGTGGTEAFF. V gene TRBV30 combines with J gene TRBJ1-1; TRBD1 aligns across 8 bases. V shed 2 bases, J shed 4 bases, and the junction held 9 bases outside the gene matches. The CDR3 runs to 15 residues. The germline V gene has CDR1 GTSNPN and CDR2 SVGIG (reference sequence).

The J gene is TRBJ2-3, the V gene TRBV5-1; TRBD2 aligns across 7 bases. Germline V gene data show CDR1 as SGHRS and CDR2 as YFSETQ. CDR3 length: 17 amino acids. V lost 2 bases, J lost 1 base, and 10 bases stayed unmatched. The CDR3 protein is CASSLTSIGGGTDTQYF. The CDR3 DNA reads TGCGCCAGCAGCTTAACGTCGATTGGGGGGGGCACAGATACGCAGTATTTT.

The chain is built from TRBV12-3 or TRBV12-4 and TRBJ1-1; no clear D. With 1 base removed from V and 5 bases from J, the gap between germline ends came to 8 bases. CDR3 length: 13 amino acids. The CDR3: CASSLDARTEAFF. Written as DNA, the CDR3 is TGTGCCAGCAGTTTAGATGCCAGGACTGAAGCTTTCTTT.

V usage is TRBV19 and J usage is TRBJ2-1, with 14 nucleotides matching TRBD2. After removal of 5 bases from V and 7 bases from J, the junction contained 7 bases not matched to a gene. Per the germline V gene, CDR1 is LNHDA and CDR2 is SQIVND (reference sequence). This CDR3 has 16 residues. The CDR3, as DNA: TGTGCCAGTAGTTTGACTAGCGGGGGGGCTTCAAATGAGCAGTTCTTC. Residues: CASSLTSGGASNEQFF.

The CDR3: CASSQDTSSGNTIYF. Written as DNA, the CDR3 is TGTGCCAGCAGCCAAGATACCAGCTCTGGAAACACCATATATTTT. This sequence joins TRBV3-1 and TRBJ1-3; D is unresolved. With 0 bases removed from V and 0 bases from J, the gap between germline ends came to 6 bases. The CDR3 spans 15 residues. Germline V CDR1 and CDR2: LGHDT, YNNKEL (reference sequence).